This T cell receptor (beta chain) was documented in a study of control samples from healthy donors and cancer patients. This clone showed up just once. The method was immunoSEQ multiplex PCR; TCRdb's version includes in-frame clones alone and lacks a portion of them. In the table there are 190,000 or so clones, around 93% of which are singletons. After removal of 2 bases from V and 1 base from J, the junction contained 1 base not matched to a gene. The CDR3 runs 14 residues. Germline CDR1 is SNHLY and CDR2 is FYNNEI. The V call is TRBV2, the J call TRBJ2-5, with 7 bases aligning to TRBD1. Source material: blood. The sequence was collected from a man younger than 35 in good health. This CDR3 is CASSEWDSQETQYF. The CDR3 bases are TGTGCCAGCAGTGAATGGGACAGCCAAGAGACCCAGTACTTC. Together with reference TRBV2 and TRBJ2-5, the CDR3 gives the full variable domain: EPEVTQTPSHQVTQMGQEVILRCVPISNHLYFYWYRQILGQKVEFLVSFYNNEISEKSEIFDDQFSVERPDGSNFTLKIRSTKLEDSAMYFCASSEWDSQETQYFGPGTRLLVL.